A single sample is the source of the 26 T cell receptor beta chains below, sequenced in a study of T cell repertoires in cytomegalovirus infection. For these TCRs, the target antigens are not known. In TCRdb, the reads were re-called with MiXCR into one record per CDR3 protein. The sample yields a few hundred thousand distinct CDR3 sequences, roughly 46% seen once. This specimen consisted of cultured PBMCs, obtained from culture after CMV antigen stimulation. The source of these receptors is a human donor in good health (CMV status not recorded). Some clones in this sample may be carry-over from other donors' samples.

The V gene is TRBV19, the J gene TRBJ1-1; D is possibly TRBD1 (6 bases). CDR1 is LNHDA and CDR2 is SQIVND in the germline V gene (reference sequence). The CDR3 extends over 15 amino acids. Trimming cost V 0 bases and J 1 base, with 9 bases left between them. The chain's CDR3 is CASSIEGAENTEAFF. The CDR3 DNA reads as TGTGCCAGTAGTATAGAGGGGGCTGAGAACACTGAAGCTTTCTTT.

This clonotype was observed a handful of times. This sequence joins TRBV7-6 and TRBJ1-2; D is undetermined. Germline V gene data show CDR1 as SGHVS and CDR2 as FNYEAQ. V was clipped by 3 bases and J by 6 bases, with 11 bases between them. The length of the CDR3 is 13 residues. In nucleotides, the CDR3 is TGTGCCAGCAGCTTTCGGGTTATGGATGGCTACACCTTC. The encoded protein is CASSFRVMDGYTF. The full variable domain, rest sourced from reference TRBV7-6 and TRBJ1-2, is GAGVSQSPRYKVTKRGQDVALRCDPISGHVSLYWYRQALGQGPEFLTYFNYEAQQDKSGLPNDRFSAERPEGSISTLTIQRTEQRDSAMYRCASSFRVMDGYTFGSGTRLTVV.

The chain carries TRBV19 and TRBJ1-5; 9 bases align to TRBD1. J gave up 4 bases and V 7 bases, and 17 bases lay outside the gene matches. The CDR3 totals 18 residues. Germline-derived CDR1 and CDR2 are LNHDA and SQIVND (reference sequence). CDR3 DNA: TGTGCCAGTACCGCCCGGGACAGGGCTCTCTGGGGGAATCAGCCCCAGCATTTT. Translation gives CASTARDRALWGNQPQHF.

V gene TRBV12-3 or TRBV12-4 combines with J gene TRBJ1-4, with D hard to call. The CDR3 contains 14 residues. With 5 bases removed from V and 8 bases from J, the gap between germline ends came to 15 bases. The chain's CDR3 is CASSGRRRSEKLFF. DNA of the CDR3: TGTGCCAGCAGTGGTCGCAGGAGGTCGGAAAAACTGTTTTTT.

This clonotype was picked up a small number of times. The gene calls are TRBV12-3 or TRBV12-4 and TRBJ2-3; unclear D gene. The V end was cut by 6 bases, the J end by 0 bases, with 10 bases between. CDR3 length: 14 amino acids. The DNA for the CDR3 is TGTGCCAGCAGACCGTGGGCTAGCACAGATACGCAGTATTTT. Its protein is CASRPWASTDTQYF.

As DNA, the CDR3 is TGCAGTGCTACCCCCACCCCTCGGTATGAAAAACTGTTTTTT. Its protein is CSATPTPRYEKLFF. The gene calls are TRBV20-1 and TRBJ1-4; no reliable D call. Trimming pared 4 bases from V and 6 bases from J, leaving 15 bases between. Germline V lookup: CDR1 DFQATT, CDR2 SNEGSKA (reference sequence). This CDR3 is 14 amino acids long.

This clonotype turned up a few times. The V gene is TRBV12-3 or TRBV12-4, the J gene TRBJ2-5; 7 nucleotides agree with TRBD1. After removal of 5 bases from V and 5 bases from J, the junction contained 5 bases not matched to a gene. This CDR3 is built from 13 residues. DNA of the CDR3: TGTGCCAGCAGTCGGGACAGTGAGGAGACCCAGTACTTC. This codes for CASSRDSEETQYF.

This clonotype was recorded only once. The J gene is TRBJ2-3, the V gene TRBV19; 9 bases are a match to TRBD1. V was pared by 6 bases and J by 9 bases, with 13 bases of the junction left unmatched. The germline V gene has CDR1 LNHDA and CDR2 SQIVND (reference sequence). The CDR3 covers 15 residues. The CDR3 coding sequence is TGTGCCAGTAGCACCGGGACAGGGAGATATGACACGCAGTATTTT. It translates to CASSTGTGRYDTQYF. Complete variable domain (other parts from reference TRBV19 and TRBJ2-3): DGGITQSPKYLFRKEGQNVTLSCEQNLNHDAMYWYRQDPGQGLRLIYYSQIVNDFQKGDIAEGYSVSREKKESFPLTVTSAQKNPTAFYLCASSTGTGRYDTQYFGPGTRLTVL.

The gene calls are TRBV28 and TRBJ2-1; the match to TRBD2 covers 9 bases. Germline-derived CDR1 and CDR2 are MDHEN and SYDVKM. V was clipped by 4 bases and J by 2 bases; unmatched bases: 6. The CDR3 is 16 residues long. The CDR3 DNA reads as TGTGCCAGCAGTTCAGCGGGGGGTCGAACCTACAATGAGCAGTTCTTC. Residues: CASSSAGGRTYNEQFF.

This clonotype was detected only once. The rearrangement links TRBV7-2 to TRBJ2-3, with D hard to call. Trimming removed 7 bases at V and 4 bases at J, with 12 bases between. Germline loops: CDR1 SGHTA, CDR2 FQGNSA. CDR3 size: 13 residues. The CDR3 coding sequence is TGTGCCAGCACCTACTCAAGGGCAGATACGCAGTATTTT. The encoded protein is CASTYSRADTQYF.

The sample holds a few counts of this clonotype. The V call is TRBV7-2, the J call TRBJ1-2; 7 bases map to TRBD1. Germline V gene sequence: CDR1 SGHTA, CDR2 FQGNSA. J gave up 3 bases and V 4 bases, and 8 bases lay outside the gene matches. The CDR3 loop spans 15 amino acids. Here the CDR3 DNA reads TGTGCCAGCAGCTCACAGGGGACGGCTGACTATGGCTACACCTTC. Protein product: CASSSQGTADYGYTF. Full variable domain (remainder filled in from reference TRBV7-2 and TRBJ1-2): GAGVSQSPSNKVTEKGKDVELRCDPISGHTALYWYRQSLGQGLEFLIYFQGNSAPDKSGLPSDRFSAERTGGSVSTLTIQRTQQEDSAVYLCASSSQGTADYGYTFGSGTRLTVV.

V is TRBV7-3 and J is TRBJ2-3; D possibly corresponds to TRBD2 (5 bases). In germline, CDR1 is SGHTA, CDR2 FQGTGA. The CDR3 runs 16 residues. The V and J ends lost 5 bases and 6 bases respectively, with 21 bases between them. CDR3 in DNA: TGTGCCAGCAGCCAATATCAAGGAGGAGAAAGGGATACGCAGTATTTT. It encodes CASSQYQGGERDTQYF. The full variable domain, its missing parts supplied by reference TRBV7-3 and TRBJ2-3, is GAGVSQTPSNKVTEKGKYVELRCDPISGHTALYWYRQSLGQGPEFLIYFQGTGAADDSGLPNDRFFAVRPEGSVSTLKIQRTERGDSAVYLCASSQYQGGERDTQYFGPGTRLTVL.

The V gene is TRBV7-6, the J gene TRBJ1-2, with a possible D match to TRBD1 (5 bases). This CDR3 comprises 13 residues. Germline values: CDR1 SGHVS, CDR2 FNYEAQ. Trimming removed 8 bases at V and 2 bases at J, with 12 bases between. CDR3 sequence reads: CASLGGVNYGYTF. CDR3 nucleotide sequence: TGTGCCAGCCTCGGGGGGGTCAACTATGGCTACACCTTC. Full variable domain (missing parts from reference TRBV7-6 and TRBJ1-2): GAGVSQSPRYKVTKRGQDVALRCDPISGHVSLYWYRQALGQGPEFLTYFNYEAQQDKSGLPNDRFSAERPEGSISTLTIQRTEQRDSAMYRCASLGGVNYGYTFGSGTRLTVV.

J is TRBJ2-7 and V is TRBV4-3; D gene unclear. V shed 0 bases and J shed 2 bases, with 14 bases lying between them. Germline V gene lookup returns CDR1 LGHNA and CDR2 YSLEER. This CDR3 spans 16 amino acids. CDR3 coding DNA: TGCGCCAGCAGCCAAGAGGGGTCTTCCCCGGCCTACGAGCAGTACTTC. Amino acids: CASSQEGSSPAYEQYF.

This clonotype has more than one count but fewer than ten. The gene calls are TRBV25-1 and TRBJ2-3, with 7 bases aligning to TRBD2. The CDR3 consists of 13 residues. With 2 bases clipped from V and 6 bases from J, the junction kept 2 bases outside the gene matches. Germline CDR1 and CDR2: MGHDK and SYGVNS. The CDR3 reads CASSEGGGDTQYF. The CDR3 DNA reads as TGTGCCAGCAGTGAAGGGGGGGGTGATACGCAGTATTTT. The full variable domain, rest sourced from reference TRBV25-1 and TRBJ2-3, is EADIYQTPRYLVIGTGKKITLECSQTMGHDKMYWYQQDPGMELHLIHYSYGVNSTEKGDLSSESTVSRIRTEHFPLTLESARPSHTSQYLCASSEGGGDTQYFGPGTRLTVL.

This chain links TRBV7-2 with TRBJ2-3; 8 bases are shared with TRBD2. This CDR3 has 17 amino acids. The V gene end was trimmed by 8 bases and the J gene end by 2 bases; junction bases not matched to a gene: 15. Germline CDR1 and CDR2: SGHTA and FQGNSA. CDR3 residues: CASSGGGRSSDTDTQYF. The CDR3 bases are TGTGCCAGCTCGGGGGGGGGACGCTCGAGTGACACAGATACGCAGTATTTT.

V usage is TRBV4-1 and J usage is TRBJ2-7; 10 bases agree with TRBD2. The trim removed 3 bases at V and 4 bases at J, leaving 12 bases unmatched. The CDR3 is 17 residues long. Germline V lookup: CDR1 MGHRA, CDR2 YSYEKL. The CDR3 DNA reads TGCGCCAGCAGCCAGTCCTCTCCAGCGGGGGGGGAATACGAGCAGTACTTC. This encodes CASSQSSPAGGEYEQYF.

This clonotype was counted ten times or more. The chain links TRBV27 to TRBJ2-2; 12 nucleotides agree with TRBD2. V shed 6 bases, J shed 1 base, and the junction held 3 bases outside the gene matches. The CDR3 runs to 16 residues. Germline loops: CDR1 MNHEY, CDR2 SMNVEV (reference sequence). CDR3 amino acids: CASRKLAGGNTGELFF. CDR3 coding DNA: TGTGCCAGCAGAAAACTAGCGGGAGGGAACACCGGGGAGCTGTTTTTT.

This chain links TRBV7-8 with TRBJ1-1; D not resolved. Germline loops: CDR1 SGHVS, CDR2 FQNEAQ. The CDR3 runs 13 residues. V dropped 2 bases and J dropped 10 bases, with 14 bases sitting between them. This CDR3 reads CASSLNRRAGAFF. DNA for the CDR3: TGTGCCAGCAGCTTAAATCGGAGGGCCGGAGCTTTCTTT. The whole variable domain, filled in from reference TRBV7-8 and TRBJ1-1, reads GAGVSQSPRYKVAKRGQDVALRCDPISGHVSLFWYQQALGQGPEFLTYFQNEAQLDKSGLPSDRFFAERPEGSVSTLKIQRTQQEDSAVYLCASSLNRRAGAFFGQGTRLTVV.

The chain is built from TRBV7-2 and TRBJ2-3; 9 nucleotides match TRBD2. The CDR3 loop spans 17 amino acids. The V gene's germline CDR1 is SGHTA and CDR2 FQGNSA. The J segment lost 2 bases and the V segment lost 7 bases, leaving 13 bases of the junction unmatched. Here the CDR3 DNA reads TGTGCCAGCACCGTAGGGTGGGCTAGCGGGAACACAGATACGCAGTATTTT. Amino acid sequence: CASTVGWASGNTDTQYF.

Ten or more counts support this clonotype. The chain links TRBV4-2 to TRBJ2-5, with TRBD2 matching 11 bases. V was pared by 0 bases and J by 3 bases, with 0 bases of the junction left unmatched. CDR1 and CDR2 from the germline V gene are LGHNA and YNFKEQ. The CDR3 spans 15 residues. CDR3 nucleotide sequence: TGTGCCAGCAGCCAAGAGGGACTAGCGGAAGAGACCCAGTACTTC. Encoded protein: CASSQEGLAEETQYF.

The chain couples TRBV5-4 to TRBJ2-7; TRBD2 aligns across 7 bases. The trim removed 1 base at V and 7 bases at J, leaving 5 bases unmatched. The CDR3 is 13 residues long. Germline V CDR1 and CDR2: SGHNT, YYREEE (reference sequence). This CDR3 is CASSLRREREQYF. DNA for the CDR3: TGTGCCAGCAGCTTGAGGCGGGAGCGGGAGCAGTACTTC.

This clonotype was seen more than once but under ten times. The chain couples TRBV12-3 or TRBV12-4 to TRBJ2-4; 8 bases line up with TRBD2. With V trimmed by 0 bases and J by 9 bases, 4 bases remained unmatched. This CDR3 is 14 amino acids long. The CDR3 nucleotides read TGTGCCAGCAGTTTAGCCACCGGGGGGGGCATTCAGTACTTC. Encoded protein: CASSLATGGGIQYF.

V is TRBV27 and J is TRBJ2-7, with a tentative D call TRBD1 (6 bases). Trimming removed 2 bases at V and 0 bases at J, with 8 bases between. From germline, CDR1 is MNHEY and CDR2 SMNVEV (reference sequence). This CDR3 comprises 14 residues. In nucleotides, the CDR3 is TGTGCCAGCAGTTTAAGGGGGAACTCCTACGAGCAGTACTTC. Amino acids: CASSLRGNSYEQYF.

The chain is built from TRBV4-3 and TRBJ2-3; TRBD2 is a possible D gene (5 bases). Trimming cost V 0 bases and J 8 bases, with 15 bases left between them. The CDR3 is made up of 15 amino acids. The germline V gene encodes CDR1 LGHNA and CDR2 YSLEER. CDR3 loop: CASSQDGSAGVTQYF. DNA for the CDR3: TGCGCCAGCAGCCAAGATGGGTCGGCGGGCGTTACGCAGTATTTT.

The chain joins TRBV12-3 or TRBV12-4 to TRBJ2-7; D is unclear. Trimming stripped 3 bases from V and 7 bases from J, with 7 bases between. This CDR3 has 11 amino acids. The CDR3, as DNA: TGTGCCAGCAGTTTTCAGTATGAGCAGTACTTC. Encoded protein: CASSFQYEQYF.